This T cell receptor beta chain was retrieved from a study of post-analysis software for immune sequencing data. Whole-study results and caveats: Five or six TRBV segments, TRBV5-6, TRBV5-1 and TRBV20-1 among them, were found more frequent in patients than controls.

This clonotype came up a few times. Its cognate antigen is unknown. Built from TCR beta cDNA, the libraries had unique molecular identifiers in them. Input of about 0.95 to 11 million T cells yielded around 500,000 cDNA molecules. In TCRdb, the PCR reads were re-called with MiXCR into one record per CDR3 protein. The table has a few hundred thousand distinct CDR3 sequences, roughly 45% seen once. CDR1 and CDR2 from the germline V gene are SGHRS and YFSETQ. CDR3 size: 15 residues. The V and J ends lost 2 bases and 0 bases respectively, with 9 bases between them. This TCR was recovered from a girl between 10 and 17 years old with multiple sclerosis. The sequencing input was blood. J is TRBJ2-1 and V is TRBV5-1, with unresolved D. The CDR3: CASSFTPSSYNEQFF. CDR3 DNA sequence: TGCGCCAGCAGCTTTACTCCGAGCTCCTACAATGAGCAGTTCTTC.